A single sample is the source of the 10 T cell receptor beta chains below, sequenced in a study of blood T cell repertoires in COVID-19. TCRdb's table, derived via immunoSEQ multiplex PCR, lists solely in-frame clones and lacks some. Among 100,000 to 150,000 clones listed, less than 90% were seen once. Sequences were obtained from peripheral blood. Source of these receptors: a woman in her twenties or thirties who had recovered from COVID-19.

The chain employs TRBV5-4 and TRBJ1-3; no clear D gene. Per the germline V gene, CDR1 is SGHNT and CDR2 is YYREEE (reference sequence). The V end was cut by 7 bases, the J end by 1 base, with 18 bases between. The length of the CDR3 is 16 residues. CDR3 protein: CASFAQSRQSGNTIYF. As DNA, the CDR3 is TGTGCCAGCTTCGCACAGTCCCGGCAGTCTGGAAACACCATATATTTT.

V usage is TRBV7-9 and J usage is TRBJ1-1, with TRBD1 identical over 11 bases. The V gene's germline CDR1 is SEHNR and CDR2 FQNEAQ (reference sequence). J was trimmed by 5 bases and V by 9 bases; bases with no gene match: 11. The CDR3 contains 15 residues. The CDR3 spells CASTKLGTGGTEAFF. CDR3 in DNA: TGTGCCAGTACCAAACTAGGGACAGGGGGGACTGAAGCTTTCTTT.

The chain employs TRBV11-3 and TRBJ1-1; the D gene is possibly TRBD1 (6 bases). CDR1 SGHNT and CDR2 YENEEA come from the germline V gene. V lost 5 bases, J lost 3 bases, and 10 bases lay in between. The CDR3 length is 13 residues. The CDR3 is CASSAGQYTEAFF. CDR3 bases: TGTGCCAGCAGCGCCGGACAGTACACTGAAGCTTTCTTT.

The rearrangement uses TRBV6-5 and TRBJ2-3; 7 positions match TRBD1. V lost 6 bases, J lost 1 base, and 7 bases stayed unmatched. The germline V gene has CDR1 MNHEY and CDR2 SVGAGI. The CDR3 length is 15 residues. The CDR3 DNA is TGTGCCAGCAGGTTACAGGGGATCCGCACAGATACGCAGTATTTT. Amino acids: CASRLQGIRTDTQYF.

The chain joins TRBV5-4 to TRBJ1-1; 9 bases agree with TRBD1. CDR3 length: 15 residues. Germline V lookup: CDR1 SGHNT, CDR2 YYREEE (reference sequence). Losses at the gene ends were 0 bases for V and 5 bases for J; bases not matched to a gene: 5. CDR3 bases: TGTGCCAGCAGCTTGGACAGGGGGCGGAGGACTGAAGCTTTCTTT. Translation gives CASSLDRGRRTEAFF.

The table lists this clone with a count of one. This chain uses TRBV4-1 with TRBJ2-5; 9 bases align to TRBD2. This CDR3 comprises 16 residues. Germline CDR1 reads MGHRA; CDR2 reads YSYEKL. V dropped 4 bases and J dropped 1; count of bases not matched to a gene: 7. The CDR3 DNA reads TGCGCCAGCAGCCCAGGGCGGGGGGGGACCCAAGAGACCCAGTACTTC. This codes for CASSPGRGGTQETQYF.

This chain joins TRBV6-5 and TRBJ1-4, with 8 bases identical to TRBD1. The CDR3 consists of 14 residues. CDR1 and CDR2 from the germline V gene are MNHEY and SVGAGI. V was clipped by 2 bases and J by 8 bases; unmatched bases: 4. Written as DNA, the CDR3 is TGTGCCAGCAGTTACCGCAGGGGGCGCGAAAAACTGTTTTTT. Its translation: CASSYRRGREKLFF.

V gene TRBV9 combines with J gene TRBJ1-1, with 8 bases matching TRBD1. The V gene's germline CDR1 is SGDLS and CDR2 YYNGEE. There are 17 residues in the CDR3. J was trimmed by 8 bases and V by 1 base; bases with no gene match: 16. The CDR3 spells CASSVRGGAGGAGEAFF. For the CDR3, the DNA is TGTGCCAGCAGCGTAAGGGGTGGGGCAGGGGGCGCCGGCGAAGCTTTCTTT.

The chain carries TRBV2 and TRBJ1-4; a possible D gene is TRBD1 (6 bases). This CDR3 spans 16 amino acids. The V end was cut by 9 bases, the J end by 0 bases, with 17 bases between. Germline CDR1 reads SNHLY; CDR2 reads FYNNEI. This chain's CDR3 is CASQNRESATNEKLFF. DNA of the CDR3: TGTGCCAGTCAGAACAGGGAGTCGGCAACTAATGAAAAACTGTTTTTT. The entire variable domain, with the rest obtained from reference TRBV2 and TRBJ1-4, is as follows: EPEVTQTPSHQVTQMGQEVILRCVPISNHLYFYWYRQILGQKVEFLVSFYNNEISEKSEIFDDQFSVERPDGSNFTLKIRSTKLEDSAMYFCASQNRESATNEKLFFGSGTQLSVL.

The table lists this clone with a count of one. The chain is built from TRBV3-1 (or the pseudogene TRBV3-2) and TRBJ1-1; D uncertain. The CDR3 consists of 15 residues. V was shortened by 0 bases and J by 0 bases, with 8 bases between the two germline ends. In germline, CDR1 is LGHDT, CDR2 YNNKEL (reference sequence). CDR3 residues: CASSQEQIMNTEAFF. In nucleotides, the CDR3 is TGTGCCAGCAGCCAAGAGCAGATAATGAACACTGAAGCTTTCTTT.